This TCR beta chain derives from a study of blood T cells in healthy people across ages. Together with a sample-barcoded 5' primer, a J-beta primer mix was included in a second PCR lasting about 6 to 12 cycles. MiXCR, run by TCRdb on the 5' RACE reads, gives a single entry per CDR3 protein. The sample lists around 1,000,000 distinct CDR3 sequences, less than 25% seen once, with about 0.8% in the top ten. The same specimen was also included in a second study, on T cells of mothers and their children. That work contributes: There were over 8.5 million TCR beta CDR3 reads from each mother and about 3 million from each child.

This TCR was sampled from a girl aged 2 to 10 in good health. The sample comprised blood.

The CDR3 region has the DNA TGTGCCAGCAGCTTGCGCTTTGGCCTGATCGAAGCTTTCTTT. Translation gives CASSLRFGLIEAFF. The chain combines TRBV7-2 with TRBJ1-1; D unresolved. Germline loops: CDR1 SGHTA, CDR2 FQGNSA. The V end was cut by 3 bases, the J end by 8 bases, with 16 bases between. CDR3 length equals 14 residues.